This T cell receptor beta chain was sequenced in a study of T cell responses to AZD1222 COVID-19 vaccine. The CDR3 totals 13 residues. Germline CDR1 is SGHAT and CDR2 is FQNNGV. The V and J ends lost 3 bases and 1 base respectively, with 7 bases between them. Repertoires were generated with immunoSEQ multiplex PCR, while TCRdb's copy carries only in-frame clones and drops some. This sample yields about 92,000 clones, of which about nine tenths are seen a single time; 10% to 13% belongs to the top ten. This clone showed up just a few times. The chain combines TRBV11-2 with TRBJ2-7; unclear D gene. The source is an adult in good health. The sample in question was peripheral blood, obtained on day 0 of AZD1222 vaccination. The DNA for the CDR3 is TGTGCCAGCAGCTTTTTGTGGTCCTACGAGCAGTACTTC. It is translated as CASSFLWSYEQYF.